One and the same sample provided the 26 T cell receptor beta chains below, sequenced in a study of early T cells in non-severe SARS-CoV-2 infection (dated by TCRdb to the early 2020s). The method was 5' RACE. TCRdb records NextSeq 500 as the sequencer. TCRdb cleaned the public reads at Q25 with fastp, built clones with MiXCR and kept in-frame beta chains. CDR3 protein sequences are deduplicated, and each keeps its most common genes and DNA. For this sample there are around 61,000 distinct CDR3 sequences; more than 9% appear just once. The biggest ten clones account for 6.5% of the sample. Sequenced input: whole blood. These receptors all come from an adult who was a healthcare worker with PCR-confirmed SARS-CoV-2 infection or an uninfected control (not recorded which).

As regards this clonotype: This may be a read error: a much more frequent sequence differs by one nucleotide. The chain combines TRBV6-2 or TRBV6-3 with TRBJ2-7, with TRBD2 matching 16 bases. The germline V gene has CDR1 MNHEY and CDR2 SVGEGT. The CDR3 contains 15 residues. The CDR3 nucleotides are TGTGCCAGCAGTTACGGGACTAGCGGGAGGGGTGAGCAGCACTTC. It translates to CASSYGTSGRGEQHF.

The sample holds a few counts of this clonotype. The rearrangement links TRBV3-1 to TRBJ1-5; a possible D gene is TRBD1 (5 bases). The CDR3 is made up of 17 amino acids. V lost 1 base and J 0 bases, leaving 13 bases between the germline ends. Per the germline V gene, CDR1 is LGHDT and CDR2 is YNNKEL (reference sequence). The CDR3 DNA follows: TGTGCCAGCAGCCAAGGCGGGGCAGCCAATAGCAATCAGCCCCAGCATTTT. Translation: CASSQGGAANSNQPQHF.

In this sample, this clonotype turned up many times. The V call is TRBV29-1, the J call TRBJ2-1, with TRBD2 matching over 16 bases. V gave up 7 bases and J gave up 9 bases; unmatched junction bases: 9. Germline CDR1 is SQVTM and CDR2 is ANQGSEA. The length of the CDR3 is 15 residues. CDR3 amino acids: CSAYSGTSGRGEQFF. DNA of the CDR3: TGCAGCGCCTATTCCGGGACTAGCGGGAGGGGTGAGCAGTTCTTC.

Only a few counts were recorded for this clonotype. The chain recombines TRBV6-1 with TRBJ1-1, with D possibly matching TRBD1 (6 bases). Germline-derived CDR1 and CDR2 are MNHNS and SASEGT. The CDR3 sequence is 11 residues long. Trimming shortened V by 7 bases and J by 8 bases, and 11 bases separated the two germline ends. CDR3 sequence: CASTPTGEAFF. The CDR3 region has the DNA TGTGCCAGCACTCCGACAGGCGAAGCTTTCTTT.

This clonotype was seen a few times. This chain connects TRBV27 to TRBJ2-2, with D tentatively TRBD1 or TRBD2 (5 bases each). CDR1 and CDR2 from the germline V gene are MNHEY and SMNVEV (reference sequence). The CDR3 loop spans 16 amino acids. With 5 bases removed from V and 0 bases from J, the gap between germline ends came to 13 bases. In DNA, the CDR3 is TGTGCCAGCAGTCCCTGGGACGGACCGAACACCGGGGAGCTGTTTTTT. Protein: CASSPWDGPNTGELFF.

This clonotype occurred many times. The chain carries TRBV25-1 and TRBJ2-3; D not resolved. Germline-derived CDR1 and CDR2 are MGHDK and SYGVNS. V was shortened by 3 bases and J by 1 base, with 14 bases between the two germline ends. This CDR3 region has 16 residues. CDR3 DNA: TGTGCCAGCAGTGACAGTAGATTCCTGGGCACAGATACGCAGTATTTT. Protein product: CASSDSRFLGTDTQYF.

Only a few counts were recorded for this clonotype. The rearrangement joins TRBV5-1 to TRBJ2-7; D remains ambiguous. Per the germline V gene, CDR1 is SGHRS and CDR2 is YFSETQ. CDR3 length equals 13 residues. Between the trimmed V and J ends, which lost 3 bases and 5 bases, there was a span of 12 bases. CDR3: CASSSVLGHEQYF. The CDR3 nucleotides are TGCGCCAGCAGCTCGGTTCTAGGTCACGAGCAGTACTTC.

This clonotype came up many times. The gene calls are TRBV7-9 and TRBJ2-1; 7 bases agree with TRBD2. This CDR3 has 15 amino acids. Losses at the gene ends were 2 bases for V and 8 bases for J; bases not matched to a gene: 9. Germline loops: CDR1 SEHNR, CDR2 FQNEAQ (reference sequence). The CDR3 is CASSLKRDWSHEQFF. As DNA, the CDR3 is TGTGCCAGCAGCTTAAAGCGGGATTGGTCGCATGAGCAGTTCTTC.

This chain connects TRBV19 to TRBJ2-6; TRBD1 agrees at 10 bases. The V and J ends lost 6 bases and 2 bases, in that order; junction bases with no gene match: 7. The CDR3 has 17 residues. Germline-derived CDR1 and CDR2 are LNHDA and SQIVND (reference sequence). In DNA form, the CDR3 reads TGTGCCAGTAGCCCGGGACAGGGGACAACTGGGGCCAACGTCCTGACTTTC. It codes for CASSPGQGTTGANVLTF.

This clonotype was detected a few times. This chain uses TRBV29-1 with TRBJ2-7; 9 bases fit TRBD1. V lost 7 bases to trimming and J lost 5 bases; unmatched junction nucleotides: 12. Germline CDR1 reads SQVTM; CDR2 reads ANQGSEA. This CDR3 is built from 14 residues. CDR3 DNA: TGCAGCGCTCTAGAGACAGGGGGTAGGAACGAGCAGTACTTC. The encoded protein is CSALETGGRNEQYF.

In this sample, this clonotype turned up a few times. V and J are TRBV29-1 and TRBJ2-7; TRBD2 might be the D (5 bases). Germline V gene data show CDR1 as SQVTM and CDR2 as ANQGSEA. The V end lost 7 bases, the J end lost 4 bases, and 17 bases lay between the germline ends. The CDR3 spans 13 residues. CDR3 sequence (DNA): TGCAGCGGAGGGCAGCGGATAGGGTACGAGCAGTACTTC. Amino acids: CSGGQRIGYEQYF.

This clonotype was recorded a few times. CDR3 residues: CASSSRQGVQSGYTF. The CDR3, as DNA: TGTGCCAGCAGCTCCCGACAGGGGGTACAGTCTGGCTACACCTTC. V usage is TRBV11-2 and J usage is TRBJ1-2; 9 bases are a match to TRBD1. CDR1 is SGHAT and CDR2 is FQNNGV in the germline V gene. The CDR3 sequence is 15 residues long. V dropped 4 bases and J dropped 7; count of bases not matched to a gene: 10.

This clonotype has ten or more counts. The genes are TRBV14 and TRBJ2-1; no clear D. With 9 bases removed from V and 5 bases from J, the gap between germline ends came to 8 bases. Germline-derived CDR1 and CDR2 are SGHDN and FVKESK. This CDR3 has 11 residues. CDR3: CASHQDNEQFF. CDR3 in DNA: TGTGCCAGTCACCAGGACAATGAGCAGTTCTTC.

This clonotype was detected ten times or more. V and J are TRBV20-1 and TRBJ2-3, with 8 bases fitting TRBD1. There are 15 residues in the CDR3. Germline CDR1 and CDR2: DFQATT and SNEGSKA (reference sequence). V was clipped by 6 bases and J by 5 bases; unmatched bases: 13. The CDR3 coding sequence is TGCAGTGCCAGCCCCGGACAGGGTCATCAAGATACGCAGTATTTT. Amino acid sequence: CSASPGQGHQDTQYF.

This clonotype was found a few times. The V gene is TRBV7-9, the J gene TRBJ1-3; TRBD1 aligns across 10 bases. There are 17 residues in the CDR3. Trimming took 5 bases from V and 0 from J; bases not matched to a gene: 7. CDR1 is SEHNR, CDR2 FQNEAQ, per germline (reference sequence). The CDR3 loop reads CASSRLGQGSSGNTIYF. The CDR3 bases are TGTGCCAGCAGCCGATTGGGACAGGGGAGCTCTGGAAACACCATATATTTT.

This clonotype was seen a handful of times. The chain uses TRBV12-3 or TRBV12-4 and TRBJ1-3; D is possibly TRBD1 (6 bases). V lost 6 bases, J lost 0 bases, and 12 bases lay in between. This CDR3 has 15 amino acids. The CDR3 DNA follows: TGTGCCAGCAGCATCACAGGGTACTCTGGAAACACCATATATTTT. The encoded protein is CASSITGYSGNTIYF.

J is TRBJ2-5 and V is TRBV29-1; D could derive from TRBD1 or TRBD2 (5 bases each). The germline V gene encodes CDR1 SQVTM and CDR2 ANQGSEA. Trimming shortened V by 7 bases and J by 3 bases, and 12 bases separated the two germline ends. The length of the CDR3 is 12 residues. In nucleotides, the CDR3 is TGCAGCGCCTTCGAGGGGAAAGAGACCCAGTACTTC. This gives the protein CSAFEGKETQYF.

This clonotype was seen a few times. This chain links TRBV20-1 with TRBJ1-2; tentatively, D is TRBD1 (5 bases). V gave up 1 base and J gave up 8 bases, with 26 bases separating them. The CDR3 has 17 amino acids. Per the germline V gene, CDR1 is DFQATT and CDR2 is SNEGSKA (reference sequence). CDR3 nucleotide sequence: TGCAGTGCTAGAGTAGGGAGGCAGGGATCAGGACGGTCGGGCTACACCTTC. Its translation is CSARVGRQGSGRSGYTF.

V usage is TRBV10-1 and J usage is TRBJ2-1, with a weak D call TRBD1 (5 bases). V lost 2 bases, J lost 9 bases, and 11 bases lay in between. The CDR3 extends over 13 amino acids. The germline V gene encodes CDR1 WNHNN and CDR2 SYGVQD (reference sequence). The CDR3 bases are TGCGCCAGCAGTGAGCCCGACAGCTCTGAGCAGTTCTTC. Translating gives CASSEPDSSEQFF.

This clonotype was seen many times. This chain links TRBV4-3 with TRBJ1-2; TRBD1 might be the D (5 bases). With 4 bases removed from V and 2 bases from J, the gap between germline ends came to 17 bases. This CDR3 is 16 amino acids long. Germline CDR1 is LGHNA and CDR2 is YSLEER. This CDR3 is CASSPAAGRENYGYTF. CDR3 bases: TGCGCCAGCAGCCCTGCTGCGGGACGCGAAAACTATGGCTACACCTTC.

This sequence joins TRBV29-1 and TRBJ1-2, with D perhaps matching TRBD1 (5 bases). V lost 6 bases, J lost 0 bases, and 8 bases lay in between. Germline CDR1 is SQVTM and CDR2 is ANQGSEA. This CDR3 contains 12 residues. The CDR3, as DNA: TGCAGCGTGGGACTTTCTAACTATGGCTACACCTTC. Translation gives CSVGLSNYGYTF. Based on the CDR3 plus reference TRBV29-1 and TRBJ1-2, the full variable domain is SAVISQKPSRDICQRGTSLTIQCQVDSQVTMMFWYRQQPGQSLTLIATANQGSEATYESGFVIDKFPISRPNLTFSTLTVSNMSPEDSSIYLCSVGLSNYGYTFGSGTRLTVV.

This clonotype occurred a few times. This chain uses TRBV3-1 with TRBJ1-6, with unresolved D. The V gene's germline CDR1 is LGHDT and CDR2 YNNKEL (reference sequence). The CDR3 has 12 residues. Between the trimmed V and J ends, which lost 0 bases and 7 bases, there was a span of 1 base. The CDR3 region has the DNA TGTGCCAGCAGCCAAGACAATTCACCCCTCCACTTT. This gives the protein CASSQDNSPLHF.

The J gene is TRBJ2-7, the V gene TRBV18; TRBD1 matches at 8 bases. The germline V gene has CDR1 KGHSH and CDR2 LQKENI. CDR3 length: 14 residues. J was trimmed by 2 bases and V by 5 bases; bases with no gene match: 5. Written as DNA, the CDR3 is TGTGCCAGCTCAGCGGACAGGGCCGCCTACGAGCAGTACTTC. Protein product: CASSADRAAYEQYF.

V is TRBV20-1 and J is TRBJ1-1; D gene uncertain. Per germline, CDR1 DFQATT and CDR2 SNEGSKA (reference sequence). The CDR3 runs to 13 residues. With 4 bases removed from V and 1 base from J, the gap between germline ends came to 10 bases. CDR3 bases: TGCAGTGCTATAAGGACCGAGAACACTGAAGCTTTCTTT. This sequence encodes CSAIRTENTEAFF.

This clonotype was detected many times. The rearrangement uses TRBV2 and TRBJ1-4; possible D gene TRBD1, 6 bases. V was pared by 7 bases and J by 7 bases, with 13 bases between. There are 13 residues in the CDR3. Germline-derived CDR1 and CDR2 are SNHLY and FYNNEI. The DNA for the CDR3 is TGTGCCAGCACTAGACAGGATGGTGAAAAACTGTTTTTT. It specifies CASTRQDGEKLFF.

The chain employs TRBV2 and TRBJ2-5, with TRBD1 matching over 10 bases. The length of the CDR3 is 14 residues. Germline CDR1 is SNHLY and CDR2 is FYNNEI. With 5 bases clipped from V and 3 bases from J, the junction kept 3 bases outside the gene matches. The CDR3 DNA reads TGTGCCAGCAGTTGGGACAGGGGAGAAGAGACCCAGTACTTC. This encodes CASSWDRGEETQYF.